A selection of T cell receptor beta chains follows, all from one sample in a study of blood T cell repertoires in COVID-19. Here immunoSEQ multiplex PCR was the method, and the copy in TCRdb shows in-frame clones only, minus some. The top ten clones hold 2.2% of a sample with over 130,000 clones, about four fifths of them seen once. Input material: peripheral blood. The receptors were sampled from a man between 65 and 80 years old with acute or convalescent COVID-19. CDR3s include the opening cysteine and the closing phenylalanine or tryptophan. D genes are given only for firm matches. Clone sizes are given selectively: once, few, many, or a class where the clone is expanded.

j_gene: TRBJ2-7; d_gene: -; abundance: few; v_gene: TRBV7-8; CDR3nt: TGTGCCAGCAGCTTGAATCCAGCGGGCTACGAGCAGTACTTC; CDR3aa: CASSLNPAGYEQYF
j_gene: TRBJ2-5; d_gene: TRBD2; abundance: -; v_gene: TRBV7-9; CDR3nt: TGTGCCAGCAGCCGGAGCGGGAGGGCGCCGGAGACCCAGTACTTC; CDR3aa: CASSRSGRAPETQYF
j_gene: TRBJ1-6; d_gene: TRBD1; abundance: -; v_gene: TRBV18; CDR3nt: TGTGCCAGCTCCCCGGGACAGGGCGATAATTCACCCCTCCACTTT; CDR3aa: CASSPGQGDNSPLHF
j_gene: TRBJ2-5; d_gene: -; abundance: -; v_gene: TRBV14; CDR3nt: TGTGCCAGCAGCCCCTTTCGGGGGGCACAAGAGACCCAGTACTTC; CDR3aa: CASSPFRGAQETQYF
j_gene: TRBJ2-7; d_gene: TRBD2; abundance: -; v_gene: TRBV5-1; CDR3nt: TGCGCCAGCAGCGATGCTAGCGGGAGCTCCGAGCAGTACTTC; CDR3aa: CASSDASGSSEQYF
j_gene: TRBJ1-2; d_gene: -; abundance: -; v_gene: TRBV6-5; CDR3nt: TGTGCCAGCAGTTACTCGGCAGGGGTGAACTATGGCTACACCTTC; CDR3aa: CASSYSAGVNYGYTF
j_gene: TRBJ1-2; d_gene: TRBD1; abundance: -; v_gene: TRBV19; CDR3nt: TGTGCCAGTAGTAACCAGGGGGCGGACTATGGCTACACCTTC; CDR3aa: CASSNQGADYGYTF
j_gene: TRBJ1-1; d_gene: -; abundance: -; v_gene: TRBV11-3; CDR3nt: TGTGCCAGCAGCTCTCAGGGGAACACTGAAGCTTTCTTT; CDR3aa: CASSSQGNTEAFF
j_gene: TRBJ2-3; d_gene: TRBD2; abundance: -; v_gene: TRBV5-4; CDR3nt: TGTGCCAGCAGCGGGGCCAGCGGGGGGAGCACAGATACGCAGTATTTT; CDR3aa: CASSGASGGSTDTQYF
j_gene: TRBJ1-6; d_gene: -; abundance: -; v_gene: TRBV4-1; CDR3nt: TGCGCCAGCAGCCAAGGGACGGACACTTATAATTCACCCCTCCACTTT; CDR3aa: CASSQGTDTYNSPLHF
j_gene: TRBJ2-3; d_gene: TRBD2; abundance: -; v_gene: TRBV5-1; CDR3nt: TGCGCCAGCAGCCTCGGGACTAGCGGGGGTAACGCAGATACGCAGTATTTT; CDR3aa: CASSLGTSGGNADTQYF
j_gene: TRBJ2-1; d_gene: -; abundance: -; v_gene: TRBV11-3; CDR3nt: TGTGCCAGCAGCCAATGGGGGGAACCTCCCTACAATGAGCAGTTCTTC; CDR3aa: CASSQWGEPPYNEQFF
j_gene: TRBJ2-7; d_gene: TRBD1; abundance: -; v_gene: TRBV7-9; CDR3nt: TGTGCCAGCAGCTTACCTCAGGGGGCGTCTTACGAGCAGTACTTC; CDR3aa: CASSLPQGASYEQYF
j_gene: TRBJ2-3; d_gene: -; abundance: -; v_gene: TRBV19; CDR3nt: TGTGCCAGTAGTAGCGGCCGAGGAGTAAGCACAGATACGCAGTATTTT; CDR3aa: CASSSGRGVSTDTQYF
j_gene: TRBJ2-1; d_gene: TRBD2; abundance: -; v_gene: TRBV4-1; CDR3nt: TGCGCCAGCAGCCAAGATCAGCGGGAGTTCGATGAGCAGTTCTTC; CDR3aa: CASSQDQREFDEQFF
j_gene: TRBJ1-5; d_gene: TRBD1; abundance: -; v_gene: TRBV19; CDR3nt: TGTGCCAGTACTAGGACAGGGGCTAGCAATCAGCCCCAGCATTTT; CDR3aa: CASTRTGASNQPQHF
j_gene: TRBJ2-5; d_gene: TRBD2; abundance: -; v_gene: TRBV5-1; CDR3nt: TGCGCCAGCAACCCTCGGGTGGGAGCGGGGGCGGAGACCCAGTACTTC; CDR3aa: CASNPRVGAGAETQYF
j_gene: TRBJ2-2; d_gene: -; abundance: -; v_gene: TRBV5-1; CDR3nt: TGCGCCAGCAGCCCCTCCCGGACTGCCACCGGGGAGCTGTTTTTT; CDR3aa: CASSPSRTATGELFF
j_gene: TRBJ2-7; d_gene: TRBD1; abundance: -; v_gene: TRBV30; CDR3nt: TGTGCCTGGAGAGCCGGGACAGGGGCCACCTACGAGCAGTACTTC; CDR3aa: CAWRAGTGATYEQYF
j_gene: TRBJ1-3; d_gene: TRBD1; abundance: -; v_gene: TRBV7-2; CDR3nt: TGTGCCAGCAGCTTAGCGCAGGGGGCGGCCGGAAACACCATATATTTT; CDR3aa: CASSLAQGAAGNTIYF
j_gene: TRBJ1-3; d_gene: TRBD1; abundance: -; v_gene: TRBV2; CDR3nt: TGTGCCAGCAGTGGCCTCCCGGGACAGGGGACGTATTTT; CDR3aa: CASSGLPGQGTYF
j_gene: TRBJ2-2; d_gene: TRBD2; abundance: -; v_gene: TRBV5-4; CDR3nt: TGTGCCAGCAGCCCGGGAGGATACGGGAACACCGGGGAGCTGTTTTTT; CDR3aa: CASSPGGYGNTGELFF
j_gene: TRBJ2-7; d_gene: TRBD1; abundance: -; v_gene: TRBV9; CDR3nt: TGTGCCAGCTGTCCGATGGTTACCAGGGGGCCCTTGCCTAACGAGCAGTACTTC; CDR3aa: CASCPMVTRGPLPNEQYF
j_gene: TRBJ2-5; d_gene: -; abundance: -; v_gene: TRBV5-4; CDR3nt: TGTGCCAGCAGCTTGGGAGGGAGGGGGGGCCCCCAAGAGACCCAGTACTTC; CDR3aa: CASSLGGRGGPQETQYF
j_gene: TRBJ2-7; d_gene: TRBD1; abundance: -; v_gene: TRBV18; CDR3nt: TGTGCCAGCTCACTGAGCCGGGACAGGGCCTACGAGCAGTACTTC; CDR3aa: CASSLSRDRAYEQYF
j_gene: TRBJ1-1; d_gene: TRBD1; abundance: -; v_gene: TRBV27; CDR3nt: TGTGCCAGCAGGTACAGGGGTAACACTGAAGCTTTCTTT; CDR3aa: CASRYRGNTEAFF
j_gene: TRBJ2-1; d_gene: TRBD2; abundance: -; v_gene: TRBV5-4; CDR3nt: TGTGCCAGCAGCCCGGTAGCGGGCTACAATGAGCAGTTCTTC; CDR3aa: CASSPVAGYNEQFF
j_gene: TRBJ1-2; d_gene: TRBD1; abundance: few; v_gene: TRBV9; CDR3nt: TGTGCCAGCAGCGCCGGGACAGGGGGCAACTATGGCTACACCTTC; CDR3aa: CASSAGTGGNYGYTF
j_gene: TRBJ1-5; d_gene: -; abundance: -; v_gene: TRBV7-8; CDR3nt: TGTGCCAGCAGCTTAGTTGCGGACTTGAGCAATCAGCCCCAGCATTTT; CDR3aa: CASSLVADLSNQPQHF
j_gene: TRBJ1-1; d_gene: -; abundance: few; v_gene: TRBV2; CDR3nt: TGTGCCAGCAGGAACCGGGATCAACTTTTACCAGCTTTCTTT; CDR3aa: CASRNRDQLLPAFF
j_gene: TRBJ1-1; d_gene: -; abundance: -; v_gene: TRBV30; CDR3nt: TGTGCCTGGAAATCTTCGAACACTGAAGCTTTCTTT; CDR3aa: CAWKSSNTEAFF
j_gene: TRBJ1-2; d_gene: -; abundance: -; v_gene: TRBV6-1; CDR3nt: TGTGCCAGCAGTGAACCTCCCGACATCCGTGATGGCTACACCTTC; CDR3aa: CASSEPPDIRDGYTF
j_gene: TRBJ1-1; d_gene: -; abundance: -; v_gene: TRBV5-1; CDR3nt: TGCGCCAGCACTCCGGAGGTACAGCATGTGGGTGAAGCTTTCTTT; CDR3aa: CASTPEVQHVGEAFF
j_gene: TRBJ2-5; d_gene: TRBD2; abundance: -; v_gene: TRBV13; CDR3nt: TGTGCCAGCAGCTTTATGGGACTAGCGAACCAAGAGACCCAGTACTTC; CDR3aa: CASSFMGLANQETQYF
j_gene: TRBJ1-5; d_gene: TRBD1; abundance: -; v_gene: TRBV24-1; CDR3nt: TGTGCCACCAGTGATCGACAGGGAGGCGCCTATAGCAATCAGCCCCAGCATTTT; CDR3aa: CATSDRQGGAYSNQPQHF
j_gene: TRBJ1-6; d_gene: -; abundance: -; v_gene: TRBV3-1/TRBV3-2; CDR3nt: TGTGCCAGCAGCCAAGCAGGGGCCGGGAATTCACCCCTCCACTTT; CDR3aa: CASSQAGAGNSPLHF
j_gene: TRBJ1-4; d_gene: -; abundance: -; v_gene: TRBV10-3; CDR3nt: TGTGCCATCAGTGTTGGCAGGGAAGGCGAAAAACTGTTTTTT; CDR3aa: CAISVGREGEKLFF
j_gene: TRBJ2-6; d_gene: -; abundance: -; v_gene: TRBV2; CDR3nt: TGTGCCAGCAGTGAGGGGGCGCGCTCTGGGGCCAACGTCCTGACTTTC; CDR3aa: CASSEGARSGANVLTF
j_gene: TRBJ1-2; d_gene: -; abundance: -; v_gene: TRBV6-6; CDR3nt: TGTGCCAGCAGCCTCCTGACAGGAACTACTAACTATGGCTACACCTTC; CDR3aa: CASSLLTGTTNYGYTF
j_gene: TRBJ2-6; d_gene: TRBD1; abundance: -; v_gene: TRBV4-1; CDR3nt: TGCGCCAGCAGCCAAGATAGGGGACAGGGATTCTCTGGGGCCAACGTCCTGACTTTC; CDR3aa: CASSQDRGQGFSGANVLTF
j_gene: TRBJ2-5; d_gene: -; abundance: -; v_gene: TRBV20-1; CDR3nt: TGCAGTGCTATCGGTTCGGGGACCCAGTACTTC; CDR3aa: CSAIGSGTQYF
j_gene: TRBJ2-4; d_gene: TRBD2; abundance: -; v_gene: TRBV11-2; CDR3nt: TGTGCCAGCAGCTTTGGGACGGGAGGGATTGCCAAAAACATTCAGTACTTC; CDR3aa: CASSFGTGGIAKNIQYF
j_gene: TRBJ1-2; d_gene: -; abundance: -; v_gene: TRBV21-1; CDR3nt: TGTGCCAGCAGCAGACTCGGGACAGGTAGGGGAGGTGATGGCTACACCTTC; CDR3aa: CASSRLGTGRGGDGYTF
j_gene: TRBJ2-5; d_gene: -; abundance: -; v_gene: TRBV5-5; CDR3nt: TGTGCCAGCAGCTTGAGCTTCCGAGAGACCCAGTACTTC; CDR3aa: CASSLSFRETQYF
j_gene: TRBJ1-1; d_gene: -; abundance: few; v_gene: TRBV7-2; CDR3nt: TGTGCCAGCAGCTTAGACCACGGGAACACTGAAGCTTTCTTT; CDR3aa: CASSLDHGNTEAFF
j_gene: TRBJ1-4; d_gene: -; abundance: once; v_gene: TRBV7-8; CDR3nt: TGTGCCAGCAGCCCGACAAACTCAGCAACTAATGAAAAACTGTTTTTT; CDR3aa: CASSPTNSATNEKLFF
j_gene: TRBJ1-1; d_gene: -; abundance: -; v_gene: TRBV18; CDR3nt: TGTGCCAGCTCACCAATAACAGGGAACACTGAAGCTTTCTTT; CDR3aa: CASSPITGNTEAFF
j_gene: TRBJ2-7; d_gene: -; abundance: -; v_gene: TRBV11-2; CDR3nt: TGTGCCAGCAGCGGTCCGGGGACCTACGAGCAGTACTTC; CDR3aa: CASSGPGTYEQYF